The rows below give T cell receptor beta chains drawn from one sample of a study of cytomegalovirus exposure and HLA in healthy donors. Sequencing was performed with immunoSEQ multiplex PCR; in TCRdb, only in-frame clones are kept and a portion is missing. The sample records 100,000 to 150,000 clones, 80% to 90% being singletons. Sequencing used PBMCs. Receptor source: a middle-aged woman in good health and CMV-seropositive. The CDR3 runs from the conserved cysteine through the conserved F or W. The D gene is left open where the match is weak. Part of the rows lack a size; the others show once, few, many or a class for expanded clones.

d_gene | len | j_gene | abundance | v_gene | CDR3nt | CDR3aa
NA | 14 | TRBJ1-1 | NA | TRBV25-1 | TGTGCCAGCAGTGAATATTTGGGAGGCACTGAAGCTTTCTTT | CASSEYLGGTEAFF
TRBD1 | 14 | TRBJ2-7 | once | TRBV10-3 | TGTGCCATCAGGGAGGGACAGGGAAGTTACGAGCAGTACTTC | CAIREGQGSYEQYF
NA | 14 | TRBJ1-5 | NA | TRBV5-4 | TGTGCCAGCAGCTTGGCTGGGGGCGATCAGCCCCAGCATTTT | CASSLAGGDQPQHF
TRBD1 | 15 | TRBJ2-4 | NA | TRBV28 | TGTGCCAGCAGTTTATTCGGGACAGCTGAAAACATTCAGTACTTC | CASSLFGTAENIQYF
TRBD1 | 12 | TRBJ1-5 | NA | TRBV25-1 | TGTGCCAGCAGTACAGGGGGTCAGCCCCAGCATTTT | CASSTGGQPQHF
NA | 15 | TRBJ2-7 | NA | TRBV9 | TGTGCCAGCAGCGTAGGGGCTAGCGAGATCTACGAGCAGTACTTC | CASSVGASEIYEQYF
NA | 14 | TRBJ1-3 | NA | TRBV7-9 | TGTGCCAGCAGCTTAAAAGGAGAAGGCTACACCATATATTTT | CASSLKGEGYTIYF
TRBD2 | 15 | TRBJ2-1 | NA | TRBV4-2 | TGTGCCAGCAGCCAAGATGATCGCGGGAGGCCACTGCAGTTCTTC | CASSQDDRGRPLQFF
NA | 13 | TRBJ2-1 | once | TRBV19 | TGTGCCAGTAGACTTGACTCCTACAATGAGCAGTTCTTC | CASRLDSYNEQFF
NA | 14 | TRBJ1-3 | NA | TRBV5-1 | TGCGCCAGCAGCTCGAGCGGGCTAACAGACACCATATATTTT | CASSSSGLTDTIYF
TRBD2 | 15 | TRBJ2-1 | NA | TRBV11-2 | TGTGCCAGTCGAGGGGGACTAGGGATTTACAATGAGCAGTTCTTC | CASRGGLGIYNEQFF
NA | 12 | TRBJ2-3 | NA | TRBV4-1 | TGCGCCAGCAGCCACATCAGAGATACGCAGTATTTT | CASSHIRDTQYF